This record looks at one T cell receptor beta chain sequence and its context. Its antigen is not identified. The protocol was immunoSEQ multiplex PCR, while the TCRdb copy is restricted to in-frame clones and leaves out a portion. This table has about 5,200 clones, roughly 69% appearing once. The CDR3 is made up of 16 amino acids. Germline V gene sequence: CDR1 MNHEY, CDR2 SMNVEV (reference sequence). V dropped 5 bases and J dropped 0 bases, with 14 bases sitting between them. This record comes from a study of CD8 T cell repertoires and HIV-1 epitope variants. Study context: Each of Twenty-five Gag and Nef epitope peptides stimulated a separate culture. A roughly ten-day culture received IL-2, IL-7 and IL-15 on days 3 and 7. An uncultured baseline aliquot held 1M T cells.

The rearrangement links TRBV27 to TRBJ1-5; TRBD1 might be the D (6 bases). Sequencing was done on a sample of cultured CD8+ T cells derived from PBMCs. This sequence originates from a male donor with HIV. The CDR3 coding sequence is TGTGCCAGCAGTCTAACGCCGACAGGTAGCAATCAGCCCCAGCATTTT. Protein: CASSLTPTGSNQPQHF.